One sample yielded the 32 T cell receptor beta chains listed below, sequenced in a study of T cells in Graves' hyperthyroidism and ophthalmopathy. From RNA transcripts, TCR beta CDR3 regions were amplified. HTBI primers were used for first-round RT-PCR of the TCR CDR3. One entry per CDR3 protein results from TCRdb running MiXCR on the multiplex PCR reads. The table shows roughly 580,000 distinct CDR3 sequences, with about half occurring only once. The sequencing input was peripheral blood or thyroid tissue (not recorded which). These receptors came from a woman between 18 and 29 years old with Graves' hyperthyroidism.

This rearrangement joins TRBV29-1 to TRBJ2-5; 10 bases agree with TRBD1. There are 14 residues in the CDR3. Trimming took 4 bases from V and 4 from J; bases not matched to a gene: 6. Germline loops: CDR1 SQVTM, CDR2 ANQGSEA. In nucleotides, the CDR3 is TGCAGCGTTGCTGGGACAGGGGACCCAGAGACCCAGTACTTC. Encoded protein: CSVAGTGDPETQYF.

The chain carries TRBV2 and TRBJ1-2; 7 bases agree with TRBD1. The germline V gene has CDR1 SNHLY and CDR2 FYNNEI. There are 14 residues in the CDR3. Unmatched junction bases numbered 6, after V lost 4 bases and J lost 4 bases. The CDR3 here is CASSATGTAYGYTF. In nucleotides, the CDR3 is TGTGCCAGCAGTGCGACCGGGACAGCCTATGGCTACACCTTC.

The V gene is TRBV11-2, the J gene TRBJ1-2, with D possibly matching TRBD1 (5 bases). Germline V gene lookup returns CDR1 SGHAT and CDR2 FQNNGV. Trimming pared 3 bases from V and 4 bases from J, leaving 21 bases between. This CDR3 comprises 17 residues. CDR3 DNA: TGTGCCAGCAGCTTTGATTCGGACACGGGGGTAGCCTATGGCTACACCTTC. It encodes CASSFDSDTGVAYGYTF.

This clonotype has only a few counts. V is TRBV2 and J is TRBJ1-5, with D hard to call. Germline assignment: CDR1 SNHLY and CDR2 FYNNEI. The V end lost 5 bases, the J end lost 7 bases, and 9 bases lay between the germline ends. The CDR3 runs 12 residues. CDR3 sequence: CASSFSGQPQHF. In nucleotides, the CDR3 is TGTGCCAGCAGTTTTAGCGGGCAGCCCCAGCATTTT.

Here the CDR3 DNA reads TGTGCCAGCAGCAATCCGGGACAGATTCATGGCTACACCTTC. Protein sequence: CASSNPGQIHGYTF. The V call is TRBV21-1, the J call TRBJ1-2; the DNA was not compared with TRBD1, the D call given in the table. TRBV21-1 is labeled a pseudogene. This CDR3 has 14 residues.

The chain links TRBV25-1 to TRBJ1-4; D is unresolved. The germline CDR1 and CDR2 sequences are MGHDK and SYGVNS. This CDR3 has 16 residues. V was pared by 5 bases and J by 0 bases, with 13 bases between. CDR3 in amino acids: CASSLRSLPTNEKLFF. Written as DNA, the CDR3 is TGTGCCAGCAGTTTAAGGTCCCTCCCAACTAATGAAAAACTGTTTTTT.

This chain links TRBV7-9 with TRBJ2-5; D possibly corresponds to TRBD1 (6 bases). Germline lookup yields CDR1 SEHNR and CDR2 FQNEAQ (reference sequence). V was clipped by 3 bases and J by 5 bases, with 13 bases between them. This CDR3 has 14 amino acids. This CDR3 reads CASSFRTGMETQYF. DNA for the CDR3: TGTGCCAGCAGCTTCCGCACAGGGATGGAGACCCAGTACTTC.

CDR3 DNA: TGTGCCAGCAGGGGGCTGGCGGGAGGGCAATCCTACGAGCAGTACTTC. This codes for CASRGLAGGQSYEQYF. The chain combines TRBV11-2 with TRBJ2-7; the match to TRBD2 covers 9 bases. V lost 6 bases, J lost 1 base, and 10 bases stayed unmatched. Germline V gives CDR1 SGHAT, CDR2 FQNNGV. The CDR3 spans 16 residues.

The chain is built from TRBV29-1 and TRBJ2-2; D is undetermined. The V gene's germline CDR1 is SQVTM and CDR2 ANQGSEA. Trimming stripped 3 bases from V and 4 bases from J, with 9 bases between. The CDR3 has 13 residues. The CDR3 reads CSVEIRVTGELFF. As DNA, the CDR3 is TGCAGCGTTGAGATCCGGGTCACCGGGGAGCTGTTTTTT.

The gene calls are TRBV7-8 and TRBJ1-2; D is unresolved. Germline lookup yields CDR1 SGHVS and CDR2 FQNEAQ. The ends were cut back, 1 base at V and 8 bases at J, with 23 bases in the middle. This CDR3 contains 17 residues. CDR3 DNA: TGTGCCAGCAGCTTAGGTGGATTAGGGCCCTCAGTTTTAGGCTACACCTTC. Amino acid sequence: CASSLGGLGPSVLGYTF.

This clonotype was counted a single time. Given a much more abundant clone one base away, this may be a read error. J is TRBJ1-1 and V is TRBV7-2; D remains unclear. Germline V gene lookup returns CDR1 SGHTA and CDR2 FQGNSA. The CDR3 runs to 12 residues. CDR3 residues: CAGSFPTSEAFF. CDR3 DNA: TGTGCCGGCAGCTTCCCGACCAGTGAAGCTTTCTTT.

This clonotype was seen a few times. The chain employs TRBV7-1 and TRBJ2-6; the D is unclear. TRBV7-1 falls under the ORF class, with uncertain function. V lost 5 bases and J lost 0, with 8 bases in between. The CDR3 consists of 15 residues. The chain's CDR3 is CASSHAGSGANVLTF. CDR3 nucleotides: TGTGCCAGCAGCCACGCTGGCTCTGGGGCCAACGTCCTGACTTTC.

The chain combines TRBV15 with TRBJ1-4; TRBD1 might be the D (6 bases). There are 15 residues in the CDR3. The germline V gene has CDR1 LNHNV and CDR2 YYDKDF (reference sequence). The V end was cut by 1 base, the J end by 8 bases, with 14 bases between. The CDR3 loop is CATSRGAGEGEKLFF. As DNA, the CDR3 is TGTGCCACCAGCAGAGGGGCAGGGGAGGGAGAAAAACTGTTTTTT.

V and J are TRBV9 and TRBJ1-2, with D unclear. Trimming removed 7 bases from V and 2 bases from J, with 12 bases in between. This CDR3 comprises 13 residues. In germline, CDR1 is SGDLS, CDR2 YYNGEE. CDR3 coding DNA: TGTGCCAGCTCCGCGGACTCGAACTATGGCTACACCTTC. Its protein is CASSADSNYGYTF. Drawing the rest from reference TRBV9 and TRBJ1-2, the complete variable domain is DSGVTQTPKHLITATGQRVTLRCSPRSGDLSVYWYQQSLDQGLQFLIQYYNGEERAKGNILERFSAQQFPDLHSELNLSSLELGDSALYFCASSADSNYGYTFGSGTRLTVV.

This clonotype was seen a handful of times. The chain employs TRBV7-8 and TRBJ2-7, with D possibly matching TRBD1 (6 bases). Between the trimmed V and J ends, which lost 6 bases and 0 bases, there was a span of 12 bases. CDR3 length: 14 residues. Per the germline V gene, CDR1 is SGHVS and CDR2 is FQNEAQ. The CDR3: CASRRTVSSYEQYF. CDR3 bases: TGTGCCAGCAGGAGGACAGTGAGCTCCTACGAGCAGTACTTC.

As concerns this clonotype: A clone one base away is much larger, so this may be a read error. The V call is TRBV29-1, the J call TRBJ1-2; the D is unclear. Trimming took off 3 bases at V and 0 bases at J, with 8 bases between the two ends. Germline lookup yields CDR1 SQVTM and CDR2 ANQGSEA. The CDR3 runs to 13 residues. The CDR3 protein is CSVDSRANYGYTF. For the CDR3, the DNA is TGCAGCGTTGATAGTCGAGCTAACTATGGCTACACCTTC.

The CDR3 sequence is CSINLGGSYGYTF. Written as DNA, the CDR3 is TGCAGCATTAACCTCGGGGGCTCCTATGGCTACACCTTC. The rearrangement joins TRBV29-1 to TRBJ1-2; TRBD1 is a possible D gene (6 bases). V dropped 8 bases and J dropped 4 bases, with 17 bases sitting between them. Germline CDR1 and CDR2: SQVTM and ANQGSEA. CDR3 length: 13 amino acids.

This clonotype occurred a few times. The chain joins TRBV20-1 to TRBJ2-7; no firm D call. The CDR3 covers 12 residues. V was shortened by 1 base and J by 3 bases, with 7 bases between the two germline ends. Germline assignment: CDR1 DFQATT and CDR2 SNEGSKA (reference sequence). The CDR3 reads CSARGPGYEQYF. For the CDR3, the DNA is TGCAGTGCTAGAGGACCAGGCTACGAGCAGTACTTC.

The V gene is TRBV12-3 or TRBV12-4, the J gene TRBJ2-7, with TRBD2 matching over 13 bases. CDR3 length: 16 amino acids. Losses at the gene ends were 6 bases for V and 0 bases for J; bases not matched to a gene: 5. CDR3 DNA: TGTGCCAGCAGACATGGGACTAGCGGGGACTCCTACGAGCAGTACTTC. This encodes CASRHGTSGDSYEQYF.

The chain carries TRBV7-2 and TRBJ2-7; TRBD2 might be the D (6 bases). In germline, CDR1 is SGHTA, CDR2 FQGNSA. The CDR3 sequence is 14 residues long. Trimming took off 5 bases at V and 3 bases at J, with 14 bases between the two ends. The CDR3 is CASSVEGQNYEQYF. The CDR3, as DNA: TGTGCCAGCAGCGTGGAGGGGCAGAACTACGAGCAGTACTTC.

This clonotype was found a few times. The chain recombines TRBV7-9 with TRBJ2-7; TRBD1 aligns across 10 bases. The V gene's germline CDR1 is SEHNR and CDR2 FQNEAQ (reference sequence). This CDR3 has 14 residues. Trimming at V came to 2 bases and at J to 6 bases, leaving 4 bases not matched to a gene. The CDR3 nucleotides read TGTGCCAGCAGCTTACCGGGACAGGGGAGCGAGCAGTACTTC. This gives the protein CASSLPGQGSEQYF. The full variable domain, its missing parts supplied by reference TRBV7-9 and TRBJ2-7, is DTGVSQNPRHKITKRGQNVTFRCDPISEHNRLYWYRQTLGQGPEFLTYFQNEAQLEKSRLLSDRFSAERPKGSFSTLEIQRTEQGDSAMYLCASSLPGQGSEQYFGPGTRLTVT.

This chain uses TRBV25-1 with TRBJ1-2; 10 nucleotides align to TRBD1. This CDR3 has 15 residues. The V gene end was trimmed by 6 bases and the J gene end by 1 base; junction bases not matched to a gene: 5. Germline V gene data show CDR1 as MGHDK and CDR2 as SYGVNS. The DNA of the CDR3 is TGTGCCAGCAGCTACGGGACAGGGGATAACTATGGCTACACCTTC. Translation gives CASSYGTGDNYGYTF.

V gene TRBV24-1 combines with J gene TRBJ1-2; D is undetermined. V was shortened by 0 bases and J by 2 bases, with 18 bases between the two germline ends. This CDR3 is 18 amino acids long. Germline V gene lookup returns CDR1 KGHDR and CDR2 SFDVKD. CDR3 sequence reads: CATSDLNGRGCQNYGYTF. The CDR3 nucleotides read TGTGCCACCAGTGATTTGAACGGACGGGGTTGTCAGAACTATGGCTACACCTTC.

CDR3 coding DNA: TGCAGTGCTAGGGAAGGGGGGAGGACTGAAGCTTTCTTT. It codes for CSAREGGRTEAFF. This chain uses TRBV20-1 with TRBJ1-1; maybe TRBD1 (6 bases). The CDR3 spans 13 residues. Germline V gene data show CDR1 as DFQATT and CDR2 as SNEGSKA (reference sequence). V dropped 3 bases and J dropped 5 bases, with 13 bases sitting between them.

This clonotype was picked up a small number of times. The chain employs TRBV6-6 and TRBJ2-7; 8 positions agree with TRBD1. Unmatched junction bases numbered 4, after V lost 8 bases and J lost 1 base. Germline CDR1 is MNHNY and CDR2 is SVGAGI (reference sequence). This CDR3 region has 13 residues. The CDR3 protein is CASGGQGSYEQYF. The CDR3 bases are TGTGCCAGCGGAGGACAGGGTTCCTACGAGCAGTACTTC.

This clonotype was counted between two and nine times. V usage is TRBV11-2 and J usage is TRBJ2-7; no clear D. Trimming left V 8 bases short and J 4 bases short, with 21 bases between. Germline assignment: CDR1 SGHAT and CDR2 FQNNGV. This CDR3 is 15 amino acids long. The CDR3, as DNA: TGTGCCAGCGCTACGTTCTCAGGACCCGTTTACGAGCAGTACTTC. It yields the protein CASATFSGPVYEQYF.

The rearrangement uses TRBV5-8 and TRBJ2-7; D uncertain. Germline V lookup: CDR1 SGHTS, CDR2 YDEGEE. The CDR3 loop spans 12 amino acids. Deletions cut 0 bases from V and 13 bases from J, with 14 bases between. CDR3 in DNA: TGTGCCAGCAGCTTGGGTTCCGAGGAGCGATACTTC. Translating gives CASSLGSEERYF.

The sample holds a few counts of this clonotype. Compared with germline, one end of the junction differs, possibly owing to a read error. The V and J genes are TRBV5-1 and TRBJ1-5; D gene uncertain. Germline assignment: CDR1 SGHRS and CDR2 YFSETQ. This CDR3 is 13 amino acids long. CDR3 nucleotide sequence: TGTGCCAGCAGCTTGGGCGTCCTTCAGCCCCAGCATTTT. Protein product: CASSLGVLQPQHF.

This clonotype was picked up many times. J is TRBJ1-5 and V is TRBV10-2, with D possibly being TRBD1 (6 bases). CDR3 length: 14 amino acids. The ends were cut back, 3 bases at V and 3 bases at J, with 9 bases in the middle. Per the germline V gene, CDR1 is WSHSY and CDR2 is SAAADI. CDR3 loop: CASSDQGNNQPQHF. The CDR3 coding sequence is TGCGCCAGCAGTGACCAGGGGAACAATCAGCCCCAGCATTTT.

This clonotype was seen ten or more times. V and J are TRBV7-9 and TRBJ2-7; the D gene is possibly TRBD2 (5 bases). Germline CDR1 SEHNR, CDR2 FQNEAQ (reference sequence). The length of the CDR3 is 12 residues. Trimming pared 5 bases from V and 5 bases from J, leaving 10 bases between. The DNA for the CDR3 is TGTGCCAGCAGCCGTGGAGGAGACGAGCAGTACTTC. It yields the protein CASSRGGDEQYF. Variable domain in full (rest from reference TRBV7-9 and TRBJ2-7): DTGVSQNPRHKITKRGQNVTFRCDPISEHNRLYWYRQTLGQGPEFLTYFQNEAQLEKSRLLSDRFSAERPKGSFSTLEIQRTEQGDSAMYLCASSRGGDEQYFGPGTRLTVT.

This clonotype was recorded once. This chain connects TRBV25-1 to TRBJ1-2; 12 bases are a match to TRBD1. Per the germline V gene, CDR1 is MGHDK and CDR2 is SYGVNS. V lost 4 bases, J lost 6 bases, and 6 bases stayed unmatched. CDR3 size: 15 residues. CDR3 nucleotides: TGTGCCAGCAGTGCCCGGGACAGGGGGCATCATGGCTACACCTTC. It codes for CASSARDRGHHGYTF.

Ten or more counts support this clonotype. One base away lies a much larger clone, so this may be a sequencing read error. This chain joins TRBV9 and TRBJ2-6; no firm D call. Trimming cost V 0 bases and J 0 bases, with 1 base left between them. CDR3 length: 14 amino acids. Germline V gene lookup returns CDR1 SGDLS and CDR2 YYNGEE. CDR3 sequence reads: CASSVASGANVLTF. CDR3 DNA sequence: TGTGCCAGCAGCGTAGCCTCTGGGGCCAACGTCCTGACTTTC.